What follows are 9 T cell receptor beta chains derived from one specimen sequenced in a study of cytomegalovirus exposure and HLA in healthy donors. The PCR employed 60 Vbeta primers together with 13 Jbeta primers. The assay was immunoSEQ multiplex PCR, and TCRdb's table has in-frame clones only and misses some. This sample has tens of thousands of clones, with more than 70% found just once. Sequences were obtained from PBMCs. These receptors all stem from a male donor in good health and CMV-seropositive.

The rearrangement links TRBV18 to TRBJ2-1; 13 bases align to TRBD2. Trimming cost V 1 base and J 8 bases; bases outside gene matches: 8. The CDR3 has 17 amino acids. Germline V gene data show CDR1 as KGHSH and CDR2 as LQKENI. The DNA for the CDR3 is TGTGCCAGCTCACCACGTGGACTAGCGGGAGTTAAGGATGAGCAGTTCTTC. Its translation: CASSPRGLAGVKDEQFF.

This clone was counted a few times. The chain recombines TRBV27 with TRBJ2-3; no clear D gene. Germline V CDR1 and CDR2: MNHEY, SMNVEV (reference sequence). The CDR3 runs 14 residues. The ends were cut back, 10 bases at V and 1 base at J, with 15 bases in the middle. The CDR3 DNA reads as TGTGCCACCGGCAGGCCCGGTGGCACAGATACGCAGTATTTT. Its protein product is CATGRPGGTDTQYF.

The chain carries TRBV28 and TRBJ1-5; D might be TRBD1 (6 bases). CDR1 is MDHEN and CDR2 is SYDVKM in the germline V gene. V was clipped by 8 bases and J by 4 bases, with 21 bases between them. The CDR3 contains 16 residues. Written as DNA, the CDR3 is TGTGCCAGCTCACAGAGGGGGGGTCGAGGGAATCAGCCCCAGCATTTT. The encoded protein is CASSQRGGRGNQPQHF. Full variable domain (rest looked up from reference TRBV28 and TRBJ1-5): DVKVTQSSRYLVKRTGEKVFLECVQDMDHENMFWYRQDPGLGLRLIYFSYDVKMKEKGDIPEGYSVSREKKERFSLILESASTNQTSMYLCASSQRGGRGNQPQHFGDGTRLSIL.

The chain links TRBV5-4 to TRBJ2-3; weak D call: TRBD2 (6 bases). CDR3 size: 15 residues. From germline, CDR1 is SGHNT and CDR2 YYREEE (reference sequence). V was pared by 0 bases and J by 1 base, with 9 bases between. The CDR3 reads CASSLDGSRTDTQYF. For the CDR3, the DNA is TGTGCCAGCAGCTTGGACGGGAGCCGCACAGATACGCAGTATTTT.

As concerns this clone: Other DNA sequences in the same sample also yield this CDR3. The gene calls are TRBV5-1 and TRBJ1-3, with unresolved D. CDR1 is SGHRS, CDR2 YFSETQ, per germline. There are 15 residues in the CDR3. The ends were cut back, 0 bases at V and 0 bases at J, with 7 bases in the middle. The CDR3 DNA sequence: TGCGCCAGCAGCTTGGATGGCAGCTCTGGAAACACCATATATTTT. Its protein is CASSLDGSSGNTIYF. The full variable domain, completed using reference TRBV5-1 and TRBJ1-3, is KAGVTQTPRYLIKTRGQQVTLSCSPISGHRSVSWYQQTPGQGLQFLFEYFSETQRNKGNFPGRFSGRQFSNSRSEMNVSTLELGDSALYLCASSLDGSSGNTIYFGEGSWLTVV.

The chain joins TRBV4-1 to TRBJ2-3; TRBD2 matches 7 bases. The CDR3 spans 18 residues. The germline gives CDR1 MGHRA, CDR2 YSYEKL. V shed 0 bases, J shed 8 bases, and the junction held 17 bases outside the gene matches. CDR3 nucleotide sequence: TGCGCCAGCAGCCAAGATGTAGGAGCAAGCGGGATCGGGCGTACGCAGTATTTT. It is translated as CASSQDVGASGIGRTQYF.

CDR3: CAWGLVRYEQYF. CDR3 bases: TGTGCCTGGGGACTAGTACGGTACGAGCAGTACTTC. This sequence joins TRBV30 and TRBJ2-7; 7 bases line up with TRBD2. V lost 5 bases to trimming and J lost 4 bases; unmatched junction nucleotides: 5. The CDR3 is 12 amino acids. Germline V CDR1 and CDR2: GTSNPN, SVGIG (reference sequence).

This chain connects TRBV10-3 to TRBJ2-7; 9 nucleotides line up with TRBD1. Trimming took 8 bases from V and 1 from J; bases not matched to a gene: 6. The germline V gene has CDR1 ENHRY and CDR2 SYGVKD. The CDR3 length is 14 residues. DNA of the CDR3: TGTGCCATCGGGAGGGGACAGGGTTCCTACGAGCAGTACTTC. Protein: CAIGRGQGSYEQYF.

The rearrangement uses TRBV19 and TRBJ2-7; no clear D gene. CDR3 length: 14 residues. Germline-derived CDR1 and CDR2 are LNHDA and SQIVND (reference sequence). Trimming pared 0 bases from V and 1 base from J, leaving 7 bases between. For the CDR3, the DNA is TGTGCCAGTAGTATAGACCCTTTTTCCTACGAGCAGTACTTC. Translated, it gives CASSIDPFSYEQYF.